These 20 T cell receptor beta chains were all obtained from the same sample, sequenced in a study of blood T cell repertoires in COVID-19. Measured with immunoSEQ multiplex PCR; TCRdb has only the in-frame clones, and not every one. Among 250,000 or so clones listed, around 90% were seen once. The material sequenced was PBMCs or T cells enriched from blood (not recorded which). These receptors were taken from a man between 40 and 49 years old who had been exposed to COVID-19.

This clone came up once. An end of the junction does not agree with germline; a read error may underlie this. This chain joins TRBV19 and TRBJ2-1; 11 bases fit TRBD2. Germline V gene lookup returns CDR1 LNHDA and CDR2 SQIVND (reference sequence). CDR3 length: 13 amino acids. The chain's CDR3 is CASSIGTSGVSVF. For the CDR3, the DNA is TGTGCCAGTAGTATCGGGACTAGCGGTGTCTCGGTCTTC.

This rearrangement joins TRBV7-8 to TRBJ1-1; 7 bases map to TRBD1. Trimming cost V 1 base and J 1 base; bases outside gene matches: 15. CDR1 SGHVS and CDR2 FQNEAQ come from the germline V gene. CDR3 length equals 19 residues. The CDR3 nucleotides read TGTGCCAGCAGCTTAGGAAAGGCTCCTGCTTACAGGGGGAACACTGAAGCTTTCTTT. This codes for CASSLGKAPAYRGNTEAFF. Drawing the rest from reference TRBV7-8 and TRBJ1-1, the complete variable domain is GAGVSQSPRYKVAKRGQDVALRCDPISGHVSLFWYQQALGQGPEFLTYFQNEAQLDKSGLPSDRFFAERPEGSVSTLKIQRTQQEDSAVYLCASSLGKAPAYRGNTEAFFGQGTRLTVV.

Note on this clone: Different DNA sequences within this sample yield the same CDR3. This chain joins TRBV7-2 and TRBJ2-7; D gene ambiguous. Looked up from germline, CDR1 is SGHTA and CDR2 is FQGNSA. CDR3 length equals 11 residues. Trimming stripped 5 bases from V and 3 bases from J, with 5 bases between. CDR3: CASSPSYEQYF. The CDR3 DNA reads TGTGCCAGCAGCCCTAGCTACGAGCAGTACTTC.

This chain links TRBV14 with TRBJ2-3; 13 bases are shared with TRBD2. CDR3 length equals 15 residues. J was trimmed by 6 bases and V by 5 bases; bases with no gene match: 5. CDR1 SGHDN and CDR2 FVKESK come from the germline V gene. CDR3 in amino acids: CASSWTSGRTDTQYF. In DNA form, the CDR3 reads TGTGCCAGCAGCTGGACTAGCGGGAGAACGGATACGCAGTATTTT.

The rearrangement links TRBV12-5 to TRBJ2-1; 7 bases agree with TRBD2. The CDR3 consists of 18 residues. Trimming cost V 6 bases and J 4 bases; bases outside gene matches: 18. Germline V gene lookup returns CDR1 LGHNT and CDR2 FRNRAP. The CDR3 DNA follows: TGTGCTAGTGGCCCTATCCACCAAATAGCGGGTAAATACAATGAGCAGTTCTTC. Translated: CASGPIHQIAGKYNEQFF.

The chain recombines TRBV21-1 with TRBJ2-3; the D call TRBD2 from the table was never checked on the DNA. TRBV21-1 is listed as a pseudogene. The CDR3 sequence is 19 residues long. Written as DNA, the CDR3 is TGTGCCTCTCACCCCAGGGACAGATGGACTAGCGGTCGAGCAGATACGCAGTATTTT. Protein sequence: CASHPRDRWTSGRADTQYF.

The sample holds one count of this clone. This chain links TRBV6-5 with TRBJ2-7; a possible D gene is TRBD1 (5 bases). This CDR3 is 14 amino acids long. Trimming cost V 1 base and J 6 bases, with 13 bases left between them. From germline, CDR1 is MNHEY and CDR2 SVGAGI. The CDR3 coding sequence is TGTGCCAGCAGTTACTACAGGATGGGTGGCGAGCAGTACTTC. Translating gives CASSYYRMGGEQYF.

V is TRBV12-3 or TRBV12-4 and J is TRBJ2-7, with 8 bases matching TRBD2. The trim removed 5 bases at V and 5 bases at J, leaving 5 bases unmatched. This CDR3 comprises 13 residues. The CDR3 DNA reads TGTGCCAGCAGTAAAAGCGGGAGAAACGAGCAGTACTTC. Its protein is CASSKSGRNEQYF.

This chain links TRBV6-5 with TRBJ1-5, with D hard to call. This CDR3 has 10 residues. Deletions cut 10 bases from V and 5 bases from J, with 6 bases between. The germline CDR1 and CDR2 sequences are MNHEY and SVGAGI. CDR3 coding DNA: TGTGCCACCCGCGATCAGCCCCAGCATTTT. This gives the protein CATRDQPQHF.

V and J are TRBV21-1 and TRBJ1-1; the D call of TRBD1 is as the table states it, not checked on the DNA. TRBV21-1 is a pseudogene segment. The CDR3 is made up of 15 amino acids. CDR3 nucleotides: TGTGCCAGCAGCAAAGGCCCTCACAGGGTGACTGAAGCTTTCTTT. Translated, it gives CASSKGPHRVTEAFF.

The rearrangement links TRBV28 to TRBJ1-2; no reliable D call. V was shortened by 2 bases and J by 2 bases, with 12 bases between the two germline ends. Germline-derived CDR1 and CDR2 are MDHEN and SYDVKM. The CDR3 covers 15 residues. The CDR3: CASSLMALMNYGYTF. Here the CDR3 DNA reads TGTGCCAGCAGTTTAATGGCCCTGATGAACTATGGCTACACCTTC.

The chain uses TRBV6-5 and TRBJ2-7; D might be TRBD2 (6 bases). Germline-derived CDR1 and CDR2 are MNHEY and SVGAGI. This CDR3 has 15 amino acids. The ends were cut back, 6 bases at V and 0 bases at J, with 15 bases in the middle. The CDR3 DNA follows: TGTGCCAGCAGAACGGGACTCCAGAGCTCCTACGAGCAGTACTTC. It codes for CASRTGLQSSYEQYF.

V is TRBV27 and J is TRBJ1-2, with 11 bases identical to TRBD1. The V segment lost 4 bases and the J segment 4 bases; nucleotides outside the gene matches: 8. This CDR3 comprises 16 residues. CDR1 MNHEY and CDR2 SMNVEV come from the germline V gene (reference sequence). CDR3 DNA: TGTGCCAGCAGTTCCGGGGGGACAGGGGGACGCTATGGCTACACCTTC. The encoded protein is CASSSGGTGGRYGYTF.

V gene TRBV9 combines with J gene TRBJ2-7, with 9 bases matching TRBD2. The CDR3 is made up of 14 amino acids. The V segment lost 3 bases and the J segment 5 bases; nucleotides outside the gene matches: 6. Germline V gene sequence: CDR1 SGDLS, CDR2 YYNGEE. The CDR3 coding sequence is TGTGCCAGCAGCGAGAGGGGACTAGCAGACGAGCAGTACTTC. This translates into CASSERGLADEQYF.

J is TRBJ2-2 and V is TRBV4-3; 12 nucleotides line up with TRBD2. Unmatched junction bases numbered 16, after V lost 4 bases and J lost 4 bases. The CDR3 length is 20 residues. The germline CDR1 and CDR2 sequences are LGHNA and YSLEER. CDR3 DNA: TGCGCCAGCAGCCCTTCAGCCGGGACTAGCGGGCTCTGGGGCACCGGGGAGCTGTTTTTT. It yields the protein CASSPSAGTSGLWGTGELFF.

The chain uses TRBV29-1 and TRBJ2-5, with 7 bases matching TRBD2. CDR3 length: 14 residues. Germline-derived CDR1 and CDR2 are SQVTM and ANQGSEA. V was clipped by 8 bases and J by 3 bases; unmatched bases: 12. The CDR3 loop is CSMEVGTTEETQYF. In DNA, the CDR3 is TGCAGCATGGAGGTCGGGACTACAGAAGAGACCCAGTACTTC.

The chain couples TRBV11-3 to TRBJ2-1, with D possibly matching TRBD2 (6 bases). The CDR3 is made up of 13 amino acids. Between the trimmed V and J ends, which lost 4 bases and 7 bases, there was a span of 11 bases. From germline, CDR1 is SGHNT and CDR2 YENEEA. The CDR3 spells CASSSPRGNEQFF. The DNA of the CDR3 is TGTGCCAGCAGCTCCCCTCGGGGGAATGAGCAGTTCTTC.

The chain links TRBV7-9 to TRBJ2-1, with TRBD2 matching over 12 bases. The junction had 9 bases not matched to a gene; V was cut back by 6 bases and J by 9 bases. Germline V lookup: CDR1 SEHNR, CDR2 FQNEAQ (reference sequence). The CDR3 spans 15 residues. CDR3 sequence: CASSLTSGSSLEQFF. The CDR3 DNA reads as TGTGCCAGCAGTTTGACTAGCGGGAGCTCGCTTGAGCAGTTCTTC.

CDR3 sequence: CASSSGTVSYEQYF. The CDR3 nucleotides are TGTGCCAGCAGCTCCGGGACAGTCTCCTACGAGCAGTACTTC. V usage is TRBV7-9 and J usage is TRBJ2-7; 7 bases are shared with TRBD1. The V gene's germline CDR1 is SEHNR and CDR2 FQNEAQ (reference sequence). The V segment lost 4 bases and the J segment 0 bases; nucleotides outside the gene matches: 3. The CDR3 runs to 14 residues.

The chain links TRBV5-1 to TRBJ1-3, with D unclear. V lost 0 bases, J lost 4 bases, and 8 bases lay in between. Germline V lookup: CDR1 SGHRS, CDR2 YFSETQ. The CDR3 totals 14 residues. The CDR3 protein is CASSLGSGGNTIYF. The CDR3 DNA sequence: TGCGCCAGCAGCTTGGGATCGGGGGGAAACACCATATATTTT.